This paragraph reports one TCR beta chain. The antigen is unknown. Bulk tumor genomic DNA was the template, and each sample received 550 to 650 ng. Primary tumors were biopsied several times each, far apart, intraoperatively. Surgery that was curative in intent was performed on patients with untreated, newly diagnosed non-small cell lung cancer. CDR1 and CDR2 (germline): ENHRY, SYGVKD. The CDR3 is 16 residues long. The V segment lost 3 bases and the J segment 5 bases; nucleotides outside the gene matches: 13. The sample originates from a study of immune heterogeneity within non-small cell lung tumors. Study in general: The composition of the tumors was 4 squamous cell carcinomas, approximately 11 non-squamous carcinomas and 1 not otherwise specified. Study outcomes and limitations: Identical dominant CDR3 beta clonotypes recurred among a patient's tumor sites, alongside site-unique high-frequency clones.

Amplifying TCR beta CDR3 involved multiplex PCR carried out with 32 V and 13 J primers. TCRdb re-analysed the multiplex PCR reads in MiXCR, keeping a single row per CDR3 protein. The data hold approximately 4,600 distinct CDR3 sequences, with around 35% observed a single time. This sequence originates from a woman between 50 and 59 years old with non-small cell lung cancer. Specimen: lung tumor tissue. This rearrangement joins TRBV10-3 to TRBJ2-7; 7 positions agree with TRBD1. CDR3 bases: TGTGCCATCAGTGAAGAAAGGGGGCTTATAGGGAACGAGCAGTACTTC. Its translation: CAISEERGLIGNEQYF.